This TCR beta chain was observed in a study of T cell responses to AZD1222 COVID-19 vaccine. General study results and limits: Baseline seropositivity occurred in only six or seven AZD1222 recipients. Spike-wide vaccine-associated CD4 TCRs dominated at 160-218 and 743-854.

In the case of this clone: Its antigen is not known.

This CDR3 is built from 14 residues. Germline CDR1 is GTSNPN and CDR2 is SVGIG (reference sequence). Losses at the gene ends were 5 bases for V and 6 bases for J; bases not matched to a gene: 8. The study pooled second doses at about 4 or about 12 weeks. The method was immunoSEQ multiplex PCR; TCRdb's version includes in-frame clones alone and lacks a portion of them. The table records some 190,000 clones, 85% to 95% of them present only once. The source is an adult who received the AZD1222 COVID-19 vaccine. This sequence joins TRBV30 and TRBJ2-2; the match to TRBD2 covers 8 bases. The source material was peripheral blood, sampled 28 days after the second AZD1222 dose. Here the CDR3 reads CAWDHGRAPGELFF. In nucleotides, the CDR3 is TGTGCCTGGGACCACGGGAGGGCGCCCGGGGAGCTGTTTTTT.